This T cell receptor beta chain was obtained from a study of blood T cell repertoires in COVID-19. At the level of the study: Sources were T cells, B-cell-depleted T cells, or PBMCs; the material itself was cDNA or gDNA.

Authors' analysis steps: Nucleated cell counts were estimated from reference gene primer amplification. Clones were sequenced by immunoSEQ multiplex PCR, and TCRdb holds only the in-frame ones, with some missing. The V and J calls and clone size come from that table; D and trimming were worked out from the DNA. This sample has around 270,000 clones; 75% to 90% occur once, and the top ten carry over 3%. Participants came from around 25 US areas, aged about 18 to 100 years. Contact with a PCR-confirmed or clinician-diagnosed COVID-19 case occurred within 2 weeks of entry. The CDR3 is 15 residues long. Trimming took 2 bases from V and 2 from J; bases not matched to a gene: 3. CDR1 and CDR2 from the germline V gene are SGHNT and YYREEE (reference sequence).

The genes are TRBV5-4 and TRBJ2-1; 8 bases are a match to TRBD2. Sequencing was performed on PBMCs or T cells enriched from blood (not recorded which). The origin of this receptor is a woman aged 35 to 49 who had been exposed to COVID-19. The CDR3 coding sequence is TGTGCCAGCAGCTTCGGCGGGAGGACCTACAATGAGCAGTTCTTC. Encoded protein: CASSFGGRTYNEQFF.